A selection of T cell receptor beta chains follows, all from one sample in a study of cytotoxic CD8 clonotypes in ibrutinib-treated CLL. Some clones are missing from TCRdb's copy, which holds only in-frame ones; the method was immunoSEQ multiplex PCR. The sample holds about 130,000 clones, approximately 85% seen once. The source was PBMCs, collected after 24 months of ibrutinib treatment. The receptors come from a human donor with chronic lymphocytic leukemia. The CDR3 runs from the conserved cysteine through the conserved F or W. The D gene is left open where the match is weak. Expanded clones get a size class; other rows say once, few or many, or leave the size out.

V gene: TRBV2
D gene: NA
clone size: NA
J gene: TRBJ2-1
CDR3 DNA: TGTGCCAGCAGTGAAGCGCGACCCCCCGATGAGCAGTTCTTC
CDR3 protein: CASSEARPPDEQFF

V gene: TRBV19
D gene: NA
clone size: NA
J gene: TRBJ2-7
CDR3 DNA: TGTGCCAGTAGTCCCCGGACAGTCGTTTCAGACTACGAGCAGTACTTC
CDR3 protein: CASSPRTVVSDYEQYF

V gene: TRBV2
D gene: NA
clone size: NA
J gene: TRBJ1-5
CDR3 DNA: TGTGCCAGCAGTAGTATGAGGGACAATCAGCCCCAGCATTTT
CDR3 protein: CASSSMRDNQPQHF

V gene: TRBV7-6
D gene: TRBD2
clone size: NA
J gene: TRBJ2-5
CDR3 DNA: TGTGCCAGCAGCTTAGGCTTACCCGTAACTAGCGGGGGGCCGGATCGGGAGACCCAGTACTTC
CDR3 protein: CASSLGLPVTSGGPDRETQYF

V gene: TRBV10-3
D gene: NA
clone size: NA
J gene: TRBJ1-1
CDR3 DNA: TGTGCCATCAGTGAGTCGAACAGCATGAACACTGAAGCTTTCTTT
CDR3 protein: CAISESNSMNTEAFF

V gene: TRBV9
D gene: TRBD2
clone size: NA
J gene: TRBJ2-1
CDR3 DNA: TGTGCCAGCAGCCCCTCCGGGACTAGCAGCAATGAGCAGTTCTTC
CDR3 protein: CASSPSGTSSNEQFF

V gene: TRBV7-9
D gene: NA
clone size: NA
J gene: TRBJ2-2
CDR3 DNA: TGTGCCAGCAGCTTAGCAGGCAGCCTCACCGGGGAGCTGTTTTTT
CDR3 protein: CASSLAGSLTGELFF

V gene: TRBV7-9
D gene: TRBD2
clone size: NA
J gene: TRBJ2-1
CDR3 DNA: TGTGCCAGCACCCCACTAGCGGGGGGGGAGGGTGAGCAGTTCTTC
CDR3 protein: CASTPLAGGEGEQFF

V gene: TRBV19
D gene: NA
clone size: NA
J gene: TRBJ1-5
CDR3 DNA: TGTGCCAGTAGTATAGAAGACAGGAGCAATCAGCCCCAGCATTTT
CDR3 protein: CASSIEDRSNQPQHF

V gene: TRBV5-1
D gene: NA
clone size: once
J gene: TRBJ2-7
CDR3 DNA: TGCGCCAGCAGCTTGCGGGCGGGGGCCATGGAGCAGTACTTC
CDR3 protein: CASSLRAGAMEQYF

V gene: TRBV18
D gene: NA
clone size: NA
J gene: TRBJ1-1
CDR3 DNA: TGTGCCAGCTCACGAAATCGAGGGGCTGGAAACACTGAAGCTTTCTTT
CDR3 protein: CASSRNRGAGNTEAFF

V gene: TRBV2
D gene: TRBD1
clone size: NA
J gene: TRBJ1-1
CDR3 DNA: TGTGCCAGCAGTAGGACAGGGGGGAACACTGAAGCTTTCTTT
CDR3 protein: CASSRTGGNTEAFF

V gene: TRBV9
D gene: NA
clone size: NA
J gene: TRBJ2-1
CDR3 DNA: TGTGCCAGCAGCCCCGACTACTACAATGAGCAGTTCTTC
CDR3 protein: CASSPDYYNEQFF

V gene: TRBV15
D gene: NA
clone size: NA
J gene: TRBJ1-1
CDR3 DNA: TGTGCCACCAGCAGAGAACCCAGGGGTTATTACACTGAAGCTTTCTTT
CDR3 protein: CATSREPRGYYTEAFF

V gene: TRBV5-4
D gene: TRBD2
clone size: NA
J gene: TRBJ2-3
CDR3 DNA: TGTGCCAGCAGCTTCCGAGCGGGGGGAAGCACAGATACGCAGTATTTT
CDR3 protein: CASSFRAGGSTDTQYF

V gene: TRBV9
D gene: TRBD1
clone size: NA
J gene: TRBJ2-7
CDR3 DNA: TGTGCCAGCAGCGTAGTGGAGACAGGGATCGGGAAGCAGTACTTC
CDR3 protein: CASSVVETGIGKQYF

V gene: TRBV9
D gene: TRBD1
clone size: NA
J gene: TRBJ1-2
CDR3 DNA: TGTGCCAGCAGCGTAGTCCCGGACAGGGTGACAAACTATGGCTACACCTTC
CDR3 protein: CASSVVPDRVTNYGYTF

V gene: TRBV7-9
D gene: NA
clone size: NA
J gene: TRBJ2-1
CDR3 DNA: TGTGCCAGCAGCTTAAAGGGGAGCTCCTACAATGAGCAGTTCTTC
CDR3 protein: CASSLKGSSYNEQFF

V gene: TRBV7-2
D gene: TRBD2
clone size: NA
J gene: TRBJ2-2
CDR3 DNA: TGTGCCAGCAGCCCGGGACTAGCGATAAACACCGGGGAGCTGTTTTTT
CDR3 protein: CASSPGLAINTGELFF

V gene: TRBV18
D gene: NA
clone size: NA
J gene: TRBJ2-2
CDR3 DNA: TGTGCCAGCTCACTACGGTTAATCCGGGACGGGGGAGACACCGGGGAGCTGTTTTTT
CDR3 protein: CASSLRLIRDGGDTGELFF

V gene: TRBV9
D gene: NA
clone size: NA
J gene: TRBJ1-5
CDR3 DNA: TGTGCCAGCAGCTTGGAGGGGTTCAGCAATCAGCCCCAGCATTTT
CDR3 protein: CASSLEGFSNQPQHF

V gene: TRBV11-2
D gene: NA
clone size: NA
J gene: TRBJ2-7
CDR3 DNA: TGTGCCAGCAGCTTGGAAACAGGGTTCTTCGGCTACGAGCAGTACTTC
CDR3 protein: CASSLETGFFGYEQYF

V gene: TRBV7-2
D gene: NA
clone size: NA
J gene: TRBJ2-5
CDR3 DNA: TGTGCCAGCAGCTTAGAGGTCGGGCAAGAGACCCAGTACTTC
CDR3 protein: CASSLEVGQETQYF

V gene: TRBV5-4
D gene: NA
clone size: NA
J gene: TRBJ2-7
CDR3 DNA: TGTGCCAGCAGCTTCACCTCTGGGACGGTGGGGTACGAGCAGTACTTC
CDR3 protein: CASSFTSGTVGYEQYF

V gene: TRBV19
D gene: TRBD2
clone size: NA
J gene: TRBJ2-4
CDR3 DNA: TGTGCCAGTAGTCCGGGACTAGCGGGAGCGGCCATTCAGTACTTC
CDR3 protein: CASSPGLAGAAIQYF

V gene: TRBV7-2
D gene: NA
clone size: NA
J gene: TRBJ2-1
CDR3 DNA: TGTGCCAGCAGGGGGGCGGGCTACAATGAGCAGTTCTTC
CDR3 protein: CASRGAGYNEQFF

V gene: TRBV18
D gene: NA
clone size: NA
J gene: TRBJ2-3
CDR3 DNA: TGTGCCAGCTCACCACCGGCCCGCACAGATACGCAGTATTTT
CDR3 protein: CASSPPARTDTQYF

V gene: TRBV4-3
D gene: NA
clone size: NA
J gene: TRBJ1-4
CDR3 DNA: TGCGCCAGCAGCCAAGGGGGACACGGAGCTGAAAAACTGTTTTTT
CDR3 protein: CASSQGGHGAEKLFF

V gene: TRBV11-2
D gene: TRBD1
clone size: NA
J gene: TRBJ2-1
CDR3 DNA: TGTGCCAGCAGCTTGAACTCGGGACAGGTCAATGAGCAGTTCTTC
CDR3 protein: CASSLNSGQVNEQFF

V gene: TRBV25-1
D gene: NA
clone size: NA
J gene: TRBJ1-1
CDR3 DNA: TGTGCCAGCAGTGACCCAGGGCAGATAAGGACTGAAGCTTTCTTT
CDR3 protein: CASSDPGQIRTEAFF

V gene: TRBV20-1
D gene: NA
clone size: NA
J gene: TRBJ1-1
CDR3 DNA: TGCAGTGCTAGACCGACAGAGGAAGCTTTCTTT
CDR3 protein: CSARPTEEAFF

V gene: TRBV28
D gene: TRBD1
clone size: NA
J gene: TRBJ1-5
CDR3 DNA: TGTGCCAGCAGTTTGGACAGGGATAATCAGCCCCAGCATTTT
CDR3 protein: CASSLDRDNQPQHF

V gene: TRBV5-1
D gene: NA
clone size: NA
J gene: TRBJ2-2
CDR3 DNA: TGCGCCAGCAGCTTGGCCGGACTAACCGGGGAGCTGTTTTTT
CDR3 protein: CASSLAGLTGELFF

V gene: TRBV5-4
D gene: TRBD2
clone size: few
J gene: TRBJ2-7
CDR3 DNA: TGTGCCAGCAGCGGCGGGCCTAGCGGGAGGTATACCTACGAGCAGTACTTC
CDR3 protein: CASSGGPSGRYTYEQYF

V gene: TRBV5-1
D gene: NA
clone size: NA
J gene: TRBJ1-1
CDR3 DNA: TGCGCCAGCAGCTTGGAAGGGAACACTGAAGCTTTCTTT
CDR3 protein: CASSLEGNTEAFF

V gene: TRBV15
D gene: TRBD1
clone size: NA
J gene: TRBJ1-3
CDR3 DNA: TGTGCCACCAGCAGAGATCCTTTGGGACAGGGTTCATTCTCTGGAAACACCATATATTTT
CDR3 protein: CATSRDPLGQGSFSGNTIYF

V gene: TRBV9
D gene: TRBD1
clone size: NA
J gene: TRBJ2-2
CDR3 DNA: TGTGCCAGCAGCGGTACAGGGGGCCGAACCGGGGAGCTGTTTTTT
CDR3 protein: CASSGTGGRTGELFF

V gene: TRBV25-1
D gene: NA
clone size: NA
J gene: TRBJ1-1
CDR3 DNA: TGTGCCAGCAGCCCCTTGGGGGTGAACACTGAAGCTTTCTTT
CDR3 protein: CASSPLGVNTEAFF

V gene: TRBV7-8
D gene: TRBD1
clone size: few
J gene: TRBJ1-1
CDR3 DNA: TGTGCCAGCAGCTTACGACGGACAGGGTTGATAGCTTTCTTT
CDR3 protein: CASSLRRTGLIAFF

V gene: TRBV29-1
D gene: NA
clone size: NA
J gene: TRBJ1-4
CDR3 DNA: TGCAGCGTTGTATACGATAACCATAATGAAAAACTGTTTTTT
CDR3 protein: CSVVYDNHNEKLFF

V gene: TRBV11-2
D gene: TRBD2
clone size: once
J gene: TRBJ2-2
CDR3 DNA: TGTGCCAGCAGCTCCGTAAGCCTAGCGGGCGGGGAGCTGTTTTTT
CDR3 protein: CASSSVSLAGGELFF

V gene: TRBV5-1
D gene: NA
clone size: NA
J gene: TRBJ2-3
CDR3 DNA: TGCGCCAGCAGCTTGGCCCCTTTAGGCACAGATACGCAGTATTTT
CDR3 protein: CASSLAPLGTDTQYF

V gene: TRBV7-9
D gene: NA
clone size: NA
J gene: TRBJ1-4
CDR3 DNA: TGTGCCAGCAGCCCCACCGGGACTAATGAAAAACTGTTTTTT
CDR3 protein: CASSPTGTNEKLFF

V gene: TRBV18
D gene: NA
clone size: NA
J gene: TRBJ2-7
CDR3 DNA: TGTGCCAGCTCACCCTACGTAGGTGGGAGCTCCTACGAGCAGTACTTC
CDR3 protein: CASSPYVGGSSYEQYF

V gene: TRBV19
D gene: TRBD1
clone size: NA
J gene: TRBJ1-5
CDR3 DNA: TGTGCCAGTAGTAGGGGGACAGGGATGCCCCAGCATTTT
CDR3 protein: CASSRGTGMPQHF

V gene: TRBV28
D gene: NA
clone size: once
J gene: TRBJ1-2
CDR3 DNA: TGTGCCAGCAGTCTTATGAGACAGAGCTATGGCTACACCTTC
CDR3 protein: CASSLMRQSYGYTF

V gene: TRBV19
D gene: NA
clone size: NA
J gene: TRBJ2-2
CDR3 DNA: TGTGCCAGTAGTATAGCCGGACGAGGGCCTGGGGAGCTGTTTTTT
CDR3 protein: CASSIAGRGPGELFF

V gene: TRBV7-8
D gene: TRBD2
clone size: NA
J gene: TRBJ2-2
CDR3 DNA: TGTGCCAGCAGCCAGAGCGGGGGGGCCACCGGGGAGCTGTTTTTT
CDR3 protein: CASSQSGGATGELFF

V gene: TRBV19
D gene: TRBD1
clone size: NA
J gene: TRBJ1-5
CDR3 DNA: TGTGCCAGTAGTATAAGGTCGGTACTGACAGGGGGTTCCTTTAATCAGCCCCAGCATTTT
CDR3 protein: CASSIRSVLTGGSFNQPQHF

V gene: TRBV4-3
D gene: NA
clone size: NA
J gene: TRBJ1-1
CDR3 DNA: TGCGCCAGCAGCCCCGGAAACAGGGAGGCTTTCTTT
CDR3 protein: CASSPGNREAFF

V gene: TRBV14
D gene: NA
clone size: NA
J gene: TRBJ1-4
CDR3 DNA: TGTGCCAGCAGCCAGGAATTTGGGGGACCCTTTACAACTAATGAAAAACTGTTTTTT
CDR3 protein: CASSQEFGGPFTTNEKLFF

V gene: TRBV15
D gene: TRBD2
clone size: NA
J gene: TRBJ2-1
CDR3 DNA: TGTGCCACCAGCAAGCCTAGCGGGTCAAACAATGAGCAGTTCTTC
CDR3 protein: CATSKPSGSNNEQFF

V gene: TRBV27
D gene: NA
clone size: NA
J gene: TRBJ1-5
CDR3 DNA: TGTGCCAGCGGGAGGGGAGCTTTCCAGCCCCAGCATTTT
CDR3 protein: CASGRGAFQPQHF